This T cell receptor beta chain was found in a study of shared clonotypes between healthy human individuals. A few counts support this clone. Its antigen is undetermined. Memory CD4+ cells were the fraction left after CD45RA+ naive selection. Study-wide results and limits: Naive subsets tended to show greater estimated richness than memory subsets. The diversity represented, both genetic and in exposure history, was limited by few donors.

Between the trimmed V and J ends, which lost 3 bases and 6 bases, there was a span of 14 bases. Germline CDR1 is SGHAT and CDR2 is FQNNGV. The CDR3 sequence is 14 residues long. Genomic DNA (from each subset) was split evenly across several immunoSEQ plates. TCRdb's table, derived via immunoSEQ multiplex PCR, lists solely in-frame clones and lacks some. The sample comprises over 2 million clones, approximately 90% of which are singletons, and 0.37% rests with the top ten. The receptor was derived from a man between 18 and 29 years old in good health. Some clones in this sample may be carry-over from other donors' samples. The chain employs TRBV11-2 and TRBJ1-1; maybe TRBD1 (5 bases). The sample was naive CD4+ T cells from PBMCs. Subset here: CD45RA+ positively selected. CDR3 coding DNA: TGTGCCAGCAGCTTCGGCGGGGGGAAGGCTGAAGCTTTCTTT. Protein product: CASSFGGGKAEAFF.